This T cell receptor beta chain was captured in a study of blood T cell repertoires in COVID-19. With V trimmed by 0 bases and J by 8 bases, 18 bases remained unmatched. This CDR3 has 18 residues. Germline loops: CDR1 SGDLS, CDR2 YYNGEE. Enrollment of patients from Seattle took place during active infection, with longitudinal follow-up. The protocol was immunoSEQ multiplex PCR, while the TCRdb copy is restricted to in-frame clones and leaves out a portion. This table holds about 49,000 clones, over 70% found once. The gene calls are TRBV9 and TRBJ1-2; 8 bases match TRBD1. Material for sequencing was peripheral blood. The sequence was obtained from a woman older than 75 with COVID-19, enrolled during active disease. CDR3: CASSVGPTGAASEGGYTF. DNA for the CDR3: TGTGCCAGCAGCGTAGGCCCGACAGGGGCGGCTTCTGAAGGCGGCTACACCTTC. Variable domain in full (rest from reference TRBV9 and TRBJ1-2): DSGVTQTPKHLITATGQRVTLRCSPRSGDLSVYWYQQSLDQGLQFLIQYYNGEERAKGNILERFSAQQFPDLHSELNLSSLELGDSALYFCASSVGPTGAASEGGYTFGSGTRLTVV.